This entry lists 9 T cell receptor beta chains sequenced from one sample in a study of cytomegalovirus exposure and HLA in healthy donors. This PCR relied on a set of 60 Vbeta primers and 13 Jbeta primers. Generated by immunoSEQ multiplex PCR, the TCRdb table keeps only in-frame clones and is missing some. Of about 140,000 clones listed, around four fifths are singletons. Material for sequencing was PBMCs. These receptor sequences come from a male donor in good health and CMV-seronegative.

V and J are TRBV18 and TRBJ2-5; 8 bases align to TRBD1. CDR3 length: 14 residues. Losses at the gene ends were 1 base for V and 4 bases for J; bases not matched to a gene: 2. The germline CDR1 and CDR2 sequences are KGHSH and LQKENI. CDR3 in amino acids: CASSPRRGRETQYF. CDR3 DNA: TGTGCCAGCTCACCACGCAGGGGGCGAGAGACCCAGTACTTC.

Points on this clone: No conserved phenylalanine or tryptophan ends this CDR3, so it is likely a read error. CDR3 region: CASSHLNSYNSPLHS. CDR3 DNA sequence: TGTGCCAGCAGCCATCTGAACTCCTATAATTCACCCCTCCACTCT. The V call is TRBV11-2, the J call TRBJ1-6; the D is unclear. Germline-derived CDR1 and CDR2 are SGHAT and FQNNGV. V lost 5 bases, J lost 0 bases, and 8 bases lay in between. There are 15 residues in the CDR3.

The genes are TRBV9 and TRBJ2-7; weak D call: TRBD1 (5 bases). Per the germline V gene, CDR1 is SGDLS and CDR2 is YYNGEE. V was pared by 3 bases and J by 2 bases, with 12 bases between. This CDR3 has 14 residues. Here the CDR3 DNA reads TGTGCCAGCAGCGGAAAGACAGTACCCTACGAGCAGTACTTC. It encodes CASSGKTVPYEQYF.

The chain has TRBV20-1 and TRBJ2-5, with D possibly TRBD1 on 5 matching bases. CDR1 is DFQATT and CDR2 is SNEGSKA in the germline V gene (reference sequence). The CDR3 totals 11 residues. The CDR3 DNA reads TGCCACACGTGGCAGGGAGAGACCCAGTACTTC. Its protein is CHTWQGETQYF.

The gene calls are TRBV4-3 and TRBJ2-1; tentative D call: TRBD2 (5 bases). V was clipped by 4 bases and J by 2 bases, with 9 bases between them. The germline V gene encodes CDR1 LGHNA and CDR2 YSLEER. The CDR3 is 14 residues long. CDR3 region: CASSPSGAYNEQFF. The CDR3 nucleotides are TGCGCCAGCAGCCCCAGCGGAGCCTACAATGAGCAGTTCTTC.

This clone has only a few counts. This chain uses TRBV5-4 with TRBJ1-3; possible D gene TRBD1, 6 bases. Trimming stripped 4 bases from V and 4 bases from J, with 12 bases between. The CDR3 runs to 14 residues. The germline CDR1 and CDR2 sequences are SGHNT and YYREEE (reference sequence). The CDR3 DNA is TGTGCCAGCAGCGGTGAGGGGGAAGGAAACACCATATATTTT. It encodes CASSGEGEGNTIYF.

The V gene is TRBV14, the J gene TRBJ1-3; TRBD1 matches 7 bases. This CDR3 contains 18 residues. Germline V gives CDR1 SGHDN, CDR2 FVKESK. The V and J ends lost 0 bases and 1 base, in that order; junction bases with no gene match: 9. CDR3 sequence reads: CASSQDLTGAISGNTIYF. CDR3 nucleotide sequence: TGTGCCAGCAGCCAAGATCTTACAGGGGCGATTTCTGGAAACACCATATATTTT.

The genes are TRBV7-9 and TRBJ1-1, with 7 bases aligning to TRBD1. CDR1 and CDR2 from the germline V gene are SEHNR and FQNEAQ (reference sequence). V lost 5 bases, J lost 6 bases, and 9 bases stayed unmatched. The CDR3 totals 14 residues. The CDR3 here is CASSPGQSNPEAFF. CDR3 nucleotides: TGTGCCAGCAGCCCGGGACAGAGTAACCCTGAAGCTTTCTTT.

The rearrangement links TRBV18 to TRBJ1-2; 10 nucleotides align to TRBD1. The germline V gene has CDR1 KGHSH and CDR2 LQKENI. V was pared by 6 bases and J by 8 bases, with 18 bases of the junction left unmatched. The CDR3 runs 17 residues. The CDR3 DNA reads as TGTGCCAGCTCCGTTCGACGGGACAGGGGAAGTCGCAGGGGCTACACCTTC. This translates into CASSVRRDRGSRRGYTF.